These T cell receptor beta chains were read from a single sample in a study of control samples from healthy donors and cancer patients. Profiling relied on immunoSEQ multiplex PCR, and the TCRdb table lists in-frame clones only, not all of them. The sample consists of under 450,000 clones, around nine tenths of them appearing once. What was sequenced was PBMCs. The receptors come from a man aged 35-49 years with head and neck cancer. The CDR3 runs from the conserved cysteine through the conserved F or W. Each record gives: V gene, clone size, D gene, J gene, CDR3 protein, CDR3 DNA. A D gene is named only where the DNA matches it firmly. Size values are once, few and many counts, or a class for expanded clones, and some rows have none.

v_gene: TRBV7-3; abundance: -; d_gene: -; j_gene: TRBJ1-1; CDR3aa: CASSLQPGRDTEAFF; CDR3nt: TGTGCCAGCAGCTTACAACCAGGGAGGGACACTGAAGCTTTCTTT
v_gene: TRBV28; abundance: -; d_gene: TRBD1; j_gene: TRBJ1-2; CDR3aa: CASRQTTGDGYGYTF; CDR3nt: TGTGCCAGCAGGCAAACGACAGGGGACGGCTATGGCTACACCTTC
v_gene: TRBV28; abundance: -; d_gene: TRBD2; j_gene: TRBJ2-3; CDR3aa: CASKGTSGESTDTQYF; CDR3nt: TGTGCCAGCAAGGGAACTAGCGGCGAGAGCACAGATACGCAGTATTTT
v_gene: TRBV6-5; abundance: -; d_gene: -; j_gene: TRBJ2-5; CDR3aa: CASSFNQKGQETQYF; CDR3nt: TGTGCCAGCAGTTTCAACCAGAAAGGCCAAGAGACCCAGTACTTC
v_gene: TRBV27; abundance: -; d_gene: -; j_gene: TRBJ1-2; CDR3aa: CASSLGPPQSYGYTF; CDR3nt: TGTGCCAGCAGTTTAGGACCCCCTCAGTCCTATGGCTACACCTTC
v_gene: TRBV9; abundance: -; d_gene: TRBD2; j_gene: TRBJ2-3; CDR3aa: CASSVEGRTSTDTQYF; CDR3nt: TGTGCCAGCAGCGTAGAAGGCAGGACTAGTACAGATACGCAGTATTTT
v_gene: TRBV30; abundance: -; d_gene: TRBD1; j_gene: TRBJ1-1; CDR3aa: CAWSVEKGARNTEAFF; CDR3nt: TGTGCCTGGAGTGTGGAGAAGGGGGCAAGGAACACTGAAGCTTTCTTT
v_gene: TRBV19; abundance: -; d_gene: -; j_gene: TRBJ1-1; CDR3aa: CASSMGGEAFF; CDR3nt: TGTGCCAGTAGTATGGGAGGTGAAGCTTTCTTT
v_gene: TRBV6-5; abundance: once; d_gene: -; j_gene: TRBJ1-1; CDR3aa: CASTAGNTEAFF; CDR3nt: TGTGCCAGCACGGCGGGGAACACTGAAGCTTTCTTT
v_gene: TRBV5-5; abundance: -; d_gene: TRBD1; j_gene: TRBJ2-3; CDR3aa: CASSPLRTGVGSYTQYF; CDR3nt: TGTGCCAGCAGCCCTCTCCGGACAGGCGTCGGGTCGTATACGCAGTATTTT
v_gene: TRBV3-1/TRBV3-2; abundance: -; d_gene: -; j_gene: TRBJ1-4; CDR3aa: CASSQMFGGHEKLFF; CDR3nt: TGTGCCAGCAGCCAAATGTTCGGGGGCCATGAAAAACTGTTTTTT
v_gene: TRBV6-2/TRBV6-3; abundance: -; d_gene: -; j_gene: TRBJ1-2; CDR3aa: CASSYRNYGYTF; CDR3nt: TGTGCCAGCAGTTATCGGAATTATGGCTACACCTTC
v_gene: TRBV11-2; abundance: -; d_gene: TRBD2; j_gene: TRBJ2-7; CDR3aa: CASRRGGGRWNEQYF; CDR3nt: TGTGCCAGCAGGCGGGGTGGCGGGAGGTGGAACGAGCAGTACTTC
v_gene: TRBV19; abundance: -; d_gene: TRBD1; j_gene: TRBJ2-7; CDR3aa: CASSPTGQGVYEQYF; CDR3nt: TGTGCCAGTAGTCCCACAGGACAGGGGGTTTACGAGCAGTACTTC
v_gene: TRBV4-1; abundance: -; d_gene: TRBD1; j_gene: TRBJ2-1; CDR3aa: CASSLLPQGASYNEQFF; CDR3nt: TGCGCCAGCAGCCTCCTCCCCCAGGGGGCGTCCTACAATGAGCAGTTCTTC
v_gene: TRBV2; abundance: few; d_gene: -; j_gene: TRBJ1-2; CDR3aa: CASSEAYTGGNYGYTF; CDR3nt: TGTGCCAGCAGTGAAGCATATACGGGAGGTAACTATGGCTACACCTTC
v_gene: TRBV19; abundance: -; d_gene: TRBD1; j_gene: TRBJ1-4; CDR3aa: CASSIGTGAALLFF; CDR3nt: TGTGCCAGTAGTATTGGGACAGGGGCCGCCCTTCTGTTTTTT
v_gene: TRBV19; abundance: -; d_gene: -; j_gene: TRBJ1-5; CDR3aa: CASSPREGQGNQPQHF; CDR3nt: TGTGCCAGTAGTCCCCGCGAGGGGCAGGGCAATCAGCCCCAGCATTTT
v_gene: TRBV24-1; abundance: once; d_gene: TRBD1; j_gene: TRBJ1-5; CDR3aa: CATAGGGQGIYQPQHF; CDR3nt: TGTGCCACCGCTGGAGGAGGACAGGGTATTTATCAGCCCCAGCATTTT
v_gene: TRBV30; abundance: -; d_gene: -; j_gene: TRBJ2-5; CDR3aa: CAWSVLGYLGTQYF; CDR3nt: TGTGCCTGGAGTGTATTAGGGTACCTAGGGACCCAGTACTTC
v_gene: TRBV7-2; abundance: -; d_gene: -; j_gene: TRBJ1-5; CDR3aa: CASSLRGESQPQHF; CDR3nt: TGTGCCAGCAGCTTAAGAGGGGAGAGTCAGCCCCAGCATTTT
v_gene: TRBV27; abundance: -; d_gene: -; j_gene: TRBJ1-1; CDR3aa: CASKTKAVMNTEAFF; CDR3nt: TGTGCCAGCAAAACAAAAGCCGTAATGAACACTGAAGCTTTCTTT
v_gene: TRBV6-2/TRBV6-3; abundance: -; d_gene: -; j_gene: TRBJ2-7; CDR3aa: CASSSHGGLSDEQYF; CDR3nt: TGTGCCAGCAGCAGCCATGGGGGGCTTAGCGACGAGCAGTACTTC
v_gene: TRBV9; abundance: once; d_gene: -; j_gene: TRBJ1-1; CDR3aa: CASSPQGSGTEAFF; CDR3nt: TGTGCCAGCAGCCCCCAGGGTAGCGGCACTGAAGCTTTCTTT
v_gene: TRBV6-6; abundance: -; d_gene: TRBD1; j_gene: TRBJ2-1; CDR3aa: CASRGVTGDGEQFF; CDR3nt: TGTGCCAGCAGGGGGGTTACAGGGGATGGAGAGCAGTTCTTC
v_gene: TRBV19; abundance: few; d_gene: -; j_gene: TRBJ1-5; CDR3aa: CASSIEGQPQHF; CDR3nt: TGTGCCAGTAGTATAGAAGGTCAGCCCCAGCATTTT
v_gene: TRBV2; abundance: once; d_gene: -; j_gene: TRBJ1-3; CDR3aa: CASSLTGPGGNTIYF; CDR3nt: TGTGCCAGCAGCCTAACAGGGCCCGGAGGAAACACCATATATTTT
v_gene: TRBV27; abundance: -; d_gene: -; j_gene: TRBJ1-6; CDR3aa: CASSTERTVYSPLHF; CDR3nt: TGTGCCAGCAGTACAGAACGGACAGTATACTCACCCCTCCACTTT
v_gene: TRBV11-3; abundance: -; d_gene: -; j_gene: TRBJ2-1; CDR3aa: CASSLTGVTYNEQFF; CDR3nt: TGTGCCAGCAGCTTGACGGGAGTAACCTACAATGAGCAGTTCTTC
v_gene: TRBV10-3; abundance: once; d_gene: -; j_gene: TRBJ1-1; CDR3aa: CAISVEGTEAFF; CDR3nt: TGTGCCATCAGTGTGGAAGGGACTGAAGCTTTCTTT
v_gene: TRBV7-9; abundance: -; d_gene: -; j_gene: TRBJ2-7; CDR3aa: CASSLTSILASSSYEQYF; CDR3nt: TGTGCCAGCAGCTTAACCTCGATACTAGCTTCGAGCTCCTACGAGCAGTACTTC
v_gene: TRBV30; abundance: -; d_gene: -; j_gene: TRBJ1-5; CDR3aa: CAWSGSRGQPQHF; CDR3nt: TGTGCCTGGAGTGGATCGAGGGGACAGCCCCAGCATTTT
v_gene: TRBV7-9; abundance: -; d_gene: TRBD2; j_gene: TRBJ2-1; CDR3aa: CASSISGRVGYNEQFF; CDR3nt: TGTGCCAGCAGTATTAGCGGGAGAGTGGGGTACAATGAGCAGTTCTTC
v_gene: TRBV7-9; abundance: -; d_gene: -; j_gene: TRBJ2-3; CDR3aa: CASSLSGVTDTQYF; CDR3nt: TGTGCCAGCAGCTTATCGGGGGTCACAGATACGCAGTATTTT
v_gene: TRBV2; abundance: -; d_gene: -; j_gene: TRBJ2-1; CDR3aa: CASSDYNEQFF; CDR3nt: TGTGCCAGCAGCGATTACAATGAGCAGTTCTTC
v_gene: TRBV29-1; abundance: -; d_gene: TRBD1; j_gene: TRBJ1-2; CDR3aa: CSVRQGNYGYTF; CDR3nt: TGCAGCGTTCGACAGGGAAACTATGGCTACACCTTC
v_gene: TRBV5-1; abundance: -; d_gene: -; j_gene: TRBJ2-5; CDR3aa: CASSLEGQETQYF; CDR3nt: TGCGCCAGCAGCTTGGAAGGGCAAGAGACCCAGTACTTC
v_gene: TRBV27; abundance: -; d_gene: TRBD2; j_gene: TRBJ2-1; CDR3aa: CASSSRTSLVDEQFF; CDR3nt: TGTGCCAGCAGTTCTAGGACTAGCCTGGTCGATGAGCAGTTCTTC
v_gene: TRBV5-1; abundance: -; d_gene: -; j_gene: TRBJ1-1; CDR3aa: CASIPAGVQERTEAFF; CDR3nt: TGCGCCAGCATCCCAGCCGGGGTGCAGGAGAGGACTGAAGCTTTCTTT
v_gene: TRBV6-2/TRBV6-3; abundance: -; d_gene: -; j_gene: TRBJ2-5; CDR3aa: CASSPKETQYF; CDR3nt: TGTGCCAGCAGCCCCAAAGAGACCCAGTACTTC
v_gene: TRBV29-1; abundance: -; d_gene: -; j_gene: TRBJ2-7; CDR3aa: CSVDLGDSYEQYF; CDR3nt: TGCAGCGTAGATCTAGGGGACTCCTACGAGCAGTACTTC
v_gene: TRBV4-2; abundance: -; d_gene: TRBD2; j_gene: TRBJ2-5; CDR3aa: CASSQEAAGVLQETQYF; CDR3nt: TGTGCCAGCAGCCAAGAAGCAGCGGGGGTTCTCCAAGAGACCCAGTACTTC
v_gene: TRBV19; abundance: -; d_gene: -; j_gene: TRBJ1-3; CDR3aa: CASSADLGPFSGNTIYF; CDR3nt: TGTGCCAGTAGTGCCGACCTTGGACCCTTCTCTGGAAACACCATATATTTT
v_gene: TRBV12-3/TRBV12-4; abundance: -; d_gene: -; j_gene: TRBJ1-1; CDR3aa: CASSLEAEAFF; CDR3nt: TGTGCCAGCAGTTTAGAGGCTGAAGCTTTCTTT
v_gene: TRBV27; abundance: -; d_gene: -; j_gene: TRBJ2-5; CDR3aa: CASSLRNRLETQYF; CDR3nt: TGTGCCAGCAGTTTACGCAACAGATTAGAGACCCAGTACTTC
v_gene: TRBV3-1/TRBV3-2; abundance: -; d_gene: -; j_gene: TRBJ2-2; CDR3aa: CASSQDSAGVGELFF; CDR3nt: TGTGCCAGCAGCCAAGACTCCGCCGGGGTCGGGGAGCTGTTTTTT
v_gene: TRBV5-5; abundance: -; d_gene: -; j_gene: TRBJ2-1; CDR3aa: CASSLGGSGKQFF; CDR3nt: TGTGCCAGCAGCTTGGGGGGTAGCGGAAAGCAGTTCTTC
v_gene: TRBV13; abundance: -; d_gene: TRBD1; j_gene: TRBJ2-7; CDR3aa: CASSPTGTGGTYQQYF; CDR3nt: TGTGCCAGCAGCCCGACCGGGACAGGGGGAACCTACCAGCAGTACTTC
v_gene: TRBV4-1; abundance: -; d_gene: -; j_gene: TRBJ1-1; CDR3aa: CASSQRTDNTEAFF; CDR3nt: TGCGCCAGCAGCCAGCGGACGGATAACACTGAAGCTTTCTTT
v_gene: TRBV7-6; abundance: -; d_gene: -; j_gene: TRBJ1-6; CDR3aa: CASRATRGQSPLHF; CDR3nt: TGTGCCAGCAGAGCAACCCGGGGGCAATCACCCCTCCACTTT
v_gene: TRBV2; abundance: -; d_gene: TRBD1; j_gene: TRBJ1-1; CDR3aa: CASSRGQAWNTEAFF; CDR3nt: TGTGCCAGCAGTCGGGGACAGGCCTGGAACACTGAAGCTTTCTTT
v_gene: TRBV5-1; abundance: -; d_gene: -; j_gene: TRBJ2-5; CDR3aa: CASSSSNREKTQYF; CDR3nt: TGCGCCAGCAGCTCCTCCAACAGGGAGAAGACCCAGTACTTC
v_gene: TRBV2; abundance: -; d_gene: -; j_gene: TRBJ2-5; CDR3aa: CASSEWLGQETQYF; CDR3nt: TGTGCCAGCAGTGAATGGTTAGGGCAAGAGACCCAGTACTTC